The source of this T cell receptor (beta chain) is a study of a mutant IDH1 vaccine in newly diagnosed glioma. Background on the study: An approximately 62% male, about 38% female split and a mean age of roughly 37 years characterized treated patients. Patients had received radiotherapy, temozolomide, or both previously, most receiving both. Study-level findings and limits: Top-clonotype changes in peripheral T cells seemed unrelated to pseudoprogression.

Assay: immunoSEQ multiplex PCR; the TCRdb copy retains only in-frame clones and omits some. The sample contains 85,000 to 100,000 clones, about 90% of which appear only once. In germline, CDR1 is MNHNY, CDR2 SVGAGI (reference sequence). The CDR3 is 12 residues long. Trimming shortened V by 6 bases and J by 7 bases, and 12 bases separated the two germline ends. Time point indicated: baseline, week 1 (first vaccination visit). Documented treatment: pre-vaccination baseline after standard-of-care therapy. The donor cohort comprised cases of new WHO grade 3 or 4 IDH1-mutant, ATRX-lost astrocytoma. In the case of this clone: The antigen is unknown.

This chain connects TRBV6-6 to TRBJ1-2; D unresolved. This material consisted of PBMCs, taken from a glioma patient treated with radiotherapy, temozolomide or both. The clonotype originates from a woman aged 45-65 years with glioma. CDR3 sequence (DNA): TGTGCCAGCAGCGACATGTCCCCTGGCTACACCTTC. This encodes CASSDMSPGYTF.